This T cell receptor beta chain was identified during a study of PD-1 blockade in classical Hodgkin lymphoma. Study as a whole: Intravenous nivolumab at 3 mg/kg was given to patients every 2 weeks. The study's findings and limits: Significant TCR diversity gains by C4D1 occurred in CD4+ but not CD8+ cells.

Note on this clone: What it binds is unknown.

CDR1 is MNHNY and CDR2 is SVGAGI in the germline V gene (reference sequence). The V and J ends lost 7 bases and 0 bases respectively, with 10 bases between them. The CDR3 has 14 amino acids. As to time point: cycle 4 day 1 (C4D1), after about 6 weeks of nivolumab. All patients experienced relapse after autologous stem cell transplantation, and brentuximab vedotin exposure was variable. Produced via immunoSEQ multiplex PCR; TCRdb's table is partial and in-frame only. This sample has about 64,000 clones, with under 95% found just once. The rearrangement joins TRBV6-6 to TRBJ1-3; D is possibly TRBD1 (5 bases). The starting material was peripheral blood mononuclear cells (PBMCs), obtained before the fourth cycle of nivolumab. The TCR sequence derives from a human donor with classical Hodgkin lymphoma. CDR3 in amino acids: CASTGGSSGNTIYF. As DNA, the CDR3 is TGTGCCAGCACGGGGGGGAGCTCTGGAAACACCATATATTTT.